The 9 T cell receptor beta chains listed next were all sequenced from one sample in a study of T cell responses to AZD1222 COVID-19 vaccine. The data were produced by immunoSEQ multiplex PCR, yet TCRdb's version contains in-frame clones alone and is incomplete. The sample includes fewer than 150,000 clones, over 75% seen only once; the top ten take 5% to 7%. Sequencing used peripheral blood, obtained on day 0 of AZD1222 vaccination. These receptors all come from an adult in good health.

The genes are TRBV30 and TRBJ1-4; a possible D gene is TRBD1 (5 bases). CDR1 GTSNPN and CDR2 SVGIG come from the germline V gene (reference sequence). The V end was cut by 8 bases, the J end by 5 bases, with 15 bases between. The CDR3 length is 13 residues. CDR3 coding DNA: TGTGCCCAAGACGTGGGGGGAAATGAAAAACTGTTTTTT. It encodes CAQDVGGNEKLFF.

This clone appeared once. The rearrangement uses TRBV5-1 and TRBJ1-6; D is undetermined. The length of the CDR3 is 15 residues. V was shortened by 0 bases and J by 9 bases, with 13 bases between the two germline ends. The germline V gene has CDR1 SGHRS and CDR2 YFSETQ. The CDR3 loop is CASSLVGGPGSPLHF. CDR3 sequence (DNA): TGCGCCAGCAGCTTGGTGGGCGGGCCAGGTTCACCCCTCCACTTT.

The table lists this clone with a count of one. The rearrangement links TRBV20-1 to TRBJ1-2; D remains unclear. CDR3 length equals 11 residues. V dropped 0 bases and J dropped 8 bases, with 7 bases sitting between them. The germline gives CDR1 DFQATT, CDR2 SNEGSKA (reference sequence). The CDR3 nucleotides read TGCAGTGCTAGAGATAAGTGGGGCTACACCTTC. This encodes CSARDKWGYTF.

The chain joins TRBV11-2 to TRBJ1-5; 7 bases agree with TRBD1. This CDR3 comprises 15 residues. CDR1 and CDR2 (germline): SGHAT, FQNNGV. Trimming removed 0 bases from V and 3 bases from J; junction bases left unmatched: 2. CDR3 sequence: CASSLETGPNQPQHF. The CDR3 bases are TGTGCCAGCAGCTTAGAGACAGGGCCCAATCAGCCCCAGCATTTT.

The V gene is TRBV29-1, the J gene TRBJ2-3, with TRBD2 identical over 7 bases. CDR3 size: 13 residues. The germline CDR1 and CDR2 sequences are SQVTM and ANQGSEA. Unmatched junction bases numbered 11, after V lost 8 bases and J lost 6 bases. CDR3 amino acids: CSSQAGSLDTQYF. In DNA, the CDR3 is TGCAGCTCTCAAGCGGGGTCCTTGGATACGCAGTATTTT.

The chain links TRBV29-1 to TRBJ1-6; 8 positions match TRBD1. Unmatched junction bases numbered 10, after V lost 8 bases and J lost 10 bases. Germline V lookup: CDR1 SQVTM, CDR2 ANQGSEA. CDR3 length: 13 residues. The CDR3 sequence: CSYQDRVGSPLHF. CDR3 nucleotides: TGCAGCTACCAGGACAGGGTTGGGTCACCCCTCCACTTT.

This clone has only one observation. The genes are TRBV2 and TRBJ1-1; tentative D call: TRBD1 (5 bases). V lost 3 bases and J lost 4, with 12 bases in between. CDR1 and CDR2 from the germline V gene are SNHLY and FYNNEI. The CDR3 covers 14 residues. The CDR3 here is CASSEQGRLTEAFF. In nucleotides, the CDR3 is TGTGCCAGCAGTGAGCAGGGTAGGCTCACTGAAGCTTTCTTT.

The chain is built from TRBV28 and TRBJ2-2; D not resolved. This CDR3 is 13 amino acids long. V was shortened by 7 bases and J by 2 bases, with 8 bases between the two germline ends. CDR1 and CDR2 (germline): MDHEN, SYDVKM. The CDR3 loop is CASIGPNTGELFF. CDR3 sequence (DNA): TGTGCCAGCATTGGGCCTAACACCGGGGAGCTGTTTTTT. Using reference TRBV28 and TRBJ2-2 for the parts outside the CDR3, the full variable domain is DVKVTQSSRYLVKRTGEKVFLECVQDMDHENMFWYRQDPGLGLRLIYFSYDVKMKEKGDIPEGYSVSREKKERFSLILESASTNQTSMYLCASIGPNTGELFFGEGSRLTVL.

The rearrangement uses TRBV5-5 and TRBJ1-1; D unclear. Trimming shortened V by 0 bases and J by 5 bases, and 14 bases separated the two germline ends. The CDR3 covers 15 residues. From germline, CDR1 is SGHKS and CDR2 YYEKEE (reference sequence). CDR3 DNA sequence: TGTGCCAGCAGCTTGGTTTGGGCCCGAACAACTGAAGCTTTCTTT. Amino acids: CASSLVWARTTEAFF.